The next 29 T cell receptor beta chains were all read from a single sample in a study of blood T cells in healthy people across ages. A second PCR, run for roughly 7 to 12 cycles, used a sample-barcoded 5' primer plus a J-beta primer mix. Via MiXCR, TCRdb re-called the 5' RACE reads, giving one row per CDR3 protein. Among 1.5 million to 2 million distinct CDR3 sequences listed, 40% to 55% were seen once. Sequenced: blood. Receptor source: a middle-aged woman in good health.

The CDR3, as DNA: TGTGCCAGCAGTGAACAGGCAACTAATGAAAAACTGTTTTTT. Translation: CASSEQATNEKLFF. This chain uses TRBV2 with TRBJ1-4; D is uncertain. V was clipped by 2 bases and J by 0 bases, with 4 bases between them. The CDR3 extends over 14 amino acids. Germline V lookup: CDR1 SNHLY, CDR2 FYNNEI.

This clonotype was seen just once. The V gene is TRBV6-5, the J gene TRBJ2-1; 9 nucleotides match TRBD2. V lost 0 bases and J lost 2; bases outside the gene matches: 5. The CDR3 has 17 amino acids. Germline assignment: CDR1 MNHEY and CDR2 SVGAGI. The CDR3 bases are TGTGCCAGCAGTTACTCGAAAGCGGGGGGTGCCTACAATGAGCAGTTCTTC. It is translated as CASSYSKAGGAYNEQFF.

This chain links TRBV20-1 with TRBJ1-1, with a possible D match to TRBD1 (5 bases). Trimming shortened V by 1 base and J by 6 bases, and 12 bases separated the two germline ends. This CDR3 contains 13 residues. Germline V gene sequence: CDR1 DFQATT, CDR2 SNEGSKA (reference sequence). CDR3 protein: CSARVERGPEAFF. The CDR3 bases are TGCAGTGCTAGAGTGGAAAGGGGTCCTGAAGCTTTCTTT.

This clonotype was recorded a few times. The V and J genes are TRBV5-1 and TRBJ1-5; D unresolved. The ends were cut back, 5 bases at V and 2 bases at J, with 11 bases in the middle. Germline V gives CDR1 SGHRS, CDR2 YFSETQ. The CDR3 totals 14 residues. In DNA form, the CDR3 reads TGCGCCAGCAGTAGCGGGGATGGCAATCAGCCCCAGCATTTT. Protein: CASSSGDGNQPQHF.

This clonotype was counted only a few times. CDR3 DNA: TGTGCCAGCAGCCACCGGACAGGGGGCTACACCTTC. Translating it yields CASSHRTGGYTF. This chain joins TRBV7-2 and TRBJ1-2, with 8 bases that match TRBD1. The CDR3 loop spans 12 amino acids. With V trimmed by 5 bases and J by 8 bases, 4 bases remained unmatched. CDR1 is SGHTA, CDR2 FQGNSA, per germline.

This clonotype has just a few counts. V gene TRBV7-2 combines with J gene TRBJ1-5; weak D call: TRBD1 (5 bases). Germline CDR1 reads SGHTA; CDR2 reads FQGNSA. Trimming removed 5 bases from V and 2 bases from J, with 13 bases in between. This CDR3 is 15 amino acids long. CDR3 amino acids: CASSPDPGGNQPQHF. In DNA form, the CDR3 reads TGTGCCAGCAGCCCTGACCCGGGGGGCAATCAGCCCCAGCATTTT. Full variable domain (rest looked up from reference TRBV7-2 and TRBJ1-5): GAGVSQSPSNKVTEKGKDVELRCDPISGHTALYWYRQSLGQGLEFLIYFQGNSAPDKSGLPSDRFSAERTGGSVSTLTIQRTQQEDSAVYLCASSPDPGGNQPQHFGDGTRLSIL.

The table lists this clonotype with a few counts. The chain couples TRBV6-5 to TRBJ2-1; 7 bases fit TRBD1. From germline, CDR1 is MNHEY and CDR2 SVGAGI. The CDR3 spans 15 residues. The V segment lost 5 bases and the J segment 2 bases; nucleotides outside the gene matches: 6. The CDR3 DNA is TGTGCCAGCAGTACTACAGGGGTCGCCTACAATGAGCAGTTCTTC. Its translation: CASSTTGVAYNEQFF.

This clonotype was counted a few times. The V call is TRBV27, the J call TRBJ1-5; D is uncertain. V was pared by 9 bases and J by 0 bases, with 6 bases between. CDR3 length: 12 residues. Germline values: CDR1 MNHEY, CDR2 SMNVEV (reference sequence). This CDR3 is CASAFSNQPQHF. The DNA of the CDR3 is TGTGCCAGTGCCTTTAGCAATCAGCCCCAGCATTTT.

The DNA for the CDR3 is TGTGCCAGCAGTTTAATGGCCAGGGGGTCGAGCGGCTATGGCTACACCTTC. As protein: CASSLMARGSSGYGYTF. The genes are TRBV27 and TRBJ1-2; 7 bases map to TRBD1. V shed 2 bases, J shed 4 bases, and the junction held 13 bases outside the gene matches. This CDR3 has 17 amino acids. Germline lookup yields CDR1 MNHEY and CDR2 SMNVEV (reference sequence).

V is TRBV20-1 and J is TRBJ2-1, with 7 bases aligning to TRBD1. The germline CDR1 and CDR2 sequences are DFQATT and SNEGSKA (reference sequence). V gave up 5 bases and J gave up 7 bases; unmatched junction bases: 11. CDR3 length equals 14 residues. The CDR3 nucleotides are TGCAGTGCTCCAGACAGGGCCAGAGTGAATGAGCAGTTCTTC. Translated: CSAPDRARVNEQFF.

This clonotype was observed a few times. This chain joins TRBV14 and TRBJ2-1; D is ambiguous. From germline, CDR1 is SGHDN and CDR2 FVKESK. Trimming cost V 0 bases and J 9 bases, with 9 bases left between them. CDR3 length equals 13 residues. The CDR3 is CASSQDHLGEQFF. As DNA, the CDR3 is TGTGCCAGCAGCCAAGATCATTTGGGTGAGCAGTTCTTC. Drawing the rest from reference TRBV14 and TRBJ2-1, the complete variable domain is EAGVTQFPSHSVIEKGQTVTLRCDPISGHDNLYWYRRVMGKEIKFLLHFVKESKQDESGMPNNRFLAERTGGTYSTLKVQPAELEDSGVYFCASSQDHLGEQFFGPGTRLTVL.

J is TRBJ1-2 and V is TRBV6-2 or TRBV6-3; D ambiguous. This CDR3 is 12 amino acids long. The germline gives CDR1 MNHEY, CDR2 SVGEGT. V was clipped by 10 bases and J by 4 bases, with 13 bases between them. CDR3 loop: CAIRRQAYGYTF. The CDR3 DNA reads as TGTGCCATACGAAGGCAGGCCTATGGCTACACCTTC.

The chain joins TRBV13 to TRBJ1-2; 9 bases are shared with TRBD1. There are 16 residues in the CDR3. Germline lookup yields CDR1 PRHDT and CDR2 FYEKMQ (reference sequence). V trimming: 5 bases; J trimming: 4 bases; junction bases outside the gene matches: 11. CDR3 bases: TGTGCCAGCAGCCTCACAGGGGGCCTGGGCCCCTATGGCTACACCTTC. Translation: CASSLTGGLGPYGYTF.

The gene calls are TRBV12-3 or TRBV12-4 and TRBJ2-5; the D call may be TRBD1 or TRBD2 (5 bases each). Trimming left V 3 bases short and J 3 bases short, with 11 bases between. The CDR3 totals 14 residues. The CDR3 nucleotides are TGTGCCAGCAGTTTTGGTGAGGGGAAAGAGACCCAGTACTTC. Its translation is CASSFGEGKETQYF.

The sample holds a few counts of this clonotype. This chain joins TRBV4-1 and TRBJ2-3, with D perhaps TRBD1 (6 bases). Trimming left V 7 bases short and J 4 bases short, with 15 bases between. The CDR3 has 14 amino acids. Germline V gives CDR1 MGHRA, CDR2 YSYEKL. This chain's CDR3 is CASTGGLNSDTQYF. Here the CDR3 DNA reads TGCGCCAGCACTGGGGGCCTAAATTCAGATACGCAGTATTTT.

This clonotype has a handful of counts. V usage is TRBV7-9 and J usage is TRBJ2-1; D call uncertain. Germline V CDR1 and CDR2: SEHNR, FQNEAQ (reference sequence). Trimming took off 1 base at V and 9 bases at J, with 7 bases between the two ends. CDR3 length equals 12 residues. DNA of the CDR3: TGTGCCAGCAGCTTAGTGAGGATTGAGCAGTTCTTC. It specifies CASSLVRIEQFF.

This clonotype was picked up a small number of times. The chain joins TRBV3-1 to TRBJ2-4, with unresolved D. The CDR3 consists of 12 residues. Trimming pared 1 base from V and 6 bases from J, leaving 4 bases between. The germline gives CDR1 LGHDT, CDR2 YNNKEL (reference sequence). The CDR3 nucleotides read TGTGCCAGCAGCCAAGTCGCAAACATTCAGTACTTC. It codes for CASSQVANIQYF.

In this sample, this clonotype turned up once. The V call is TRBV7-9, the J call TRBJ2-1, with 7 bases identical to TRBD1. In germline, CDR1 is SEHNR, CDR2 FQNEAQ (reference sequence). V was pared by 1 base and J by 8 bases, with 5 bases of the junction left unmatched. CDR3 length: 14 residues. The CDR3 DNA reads TGTGCCAGCAGCTTAGGACAGGGATACGATGAGCAGTTCTTC. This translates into CASSLGQGYDEQFF.

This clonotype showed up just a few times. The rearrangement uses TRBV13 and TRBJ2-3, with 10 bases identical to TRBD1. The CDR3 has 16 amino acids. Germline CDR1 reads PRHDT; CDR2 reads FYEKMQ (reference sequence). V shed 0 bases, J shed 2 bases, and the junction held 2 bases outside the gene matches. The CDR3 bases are TGTGCCAGCAGCTTAGGGGACAGGGGGGTCACAGATACGCAGTATTTT. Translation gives CASSLGDRGVTDTQYF.

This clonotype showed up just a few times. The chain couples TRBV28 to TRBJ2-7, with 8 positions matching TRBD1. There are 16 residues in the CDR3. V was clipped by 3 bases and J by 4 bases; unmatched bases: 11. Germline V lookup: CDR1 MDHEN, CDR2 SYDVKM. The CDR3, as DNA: TGTGCCAGCAGTTTGGGACAGGAGTTCGGGGTATACGAGCAGTACTTC. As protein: CASSLGQEFGVYEQYF.

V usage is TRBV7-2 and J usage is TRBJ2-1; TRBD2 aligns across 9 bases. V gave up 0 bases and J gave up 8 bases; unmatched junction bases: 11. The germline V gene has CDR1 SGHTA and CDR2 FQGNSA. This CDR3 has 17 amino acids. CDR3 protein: CASSLALSGGPRDEQFF. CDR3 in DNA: TGTGCCAGCAGCTTAGCGCTTAGCGGGGGTCCAAGGGATGAGCAGTTCTTC.

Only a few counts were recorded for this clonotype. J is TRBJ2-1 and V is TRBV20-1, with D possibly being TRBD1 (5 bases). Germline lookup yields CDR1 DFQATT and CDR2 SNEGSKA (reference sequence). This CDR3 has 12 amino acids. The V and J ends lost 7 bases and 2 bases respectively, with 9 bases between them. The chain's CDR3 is CSGPGTYNEQFF. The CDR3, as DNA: TGCAGTGGACCAGGGACCTACAATGAGCAGTTCTTC.

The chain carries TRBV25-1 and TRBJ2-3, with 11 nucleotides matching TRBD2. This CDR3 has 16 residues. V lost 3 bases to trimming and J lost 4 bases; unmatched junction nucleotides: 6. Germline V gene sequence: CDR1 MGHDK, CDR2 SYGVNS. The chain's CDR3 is CASSDFLAGGADTQYF. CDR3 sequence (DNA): TGTGCCAGCAGTGATTTCCTAGCGGGGGGTGCAGATACGCAGTATTTT.

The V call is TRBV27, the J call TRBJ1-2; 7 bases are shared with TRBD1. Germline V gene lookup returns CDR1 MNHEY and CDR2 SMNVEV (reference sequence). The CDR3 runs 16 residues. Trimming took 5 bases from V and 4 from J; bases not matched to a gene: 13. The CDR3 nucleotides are TGTGCCAGCAGTCTAATCGGTCGGACAGGTGGCTATGGCTACACCTTC. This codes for CASSLIGRTGGYGYTF.

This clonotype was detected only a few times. CDR3 nucleotide sequence: TGTGCCAGCCAATTTAGCGGGGACCCTTACAATGAGCAGTTCTTC. The encoded protein is CASQFSGDPYNEQFF. V is TRBV7-2 and J is TRBJ2-1, with TRBD2 matching over 8 bases. The CDR3 has 15 amino acids. Germline trimming cut 8 bases from V and 4 bases from J; bases unmatched to any gene: 10. CDR1 is SGHTA and CDR2 is FQGNSA in the germline V gene.

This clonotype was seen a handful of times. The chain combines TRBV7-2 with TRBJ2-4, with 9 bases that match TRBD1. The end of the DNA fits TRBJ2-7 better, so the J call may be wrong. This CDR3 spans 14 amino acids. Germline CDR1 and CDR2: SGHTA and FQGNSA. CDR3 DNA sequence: TGTGCCAGCAGCTTATGGGACAGGGTGTACGAGCAGTACTTC. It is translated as CASSLWDRVYEQYF.

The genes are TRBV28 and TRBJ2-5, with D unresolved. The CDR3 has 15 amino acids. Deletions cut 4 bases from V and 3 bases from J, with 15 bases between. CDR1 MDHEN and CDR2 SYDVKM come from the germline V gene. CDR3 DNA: TGTGCCAGCAGTTCAGTTAGGGCCACCAAAGAGACCCAGTACTTC. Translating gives CASSSVRATKETQYF.

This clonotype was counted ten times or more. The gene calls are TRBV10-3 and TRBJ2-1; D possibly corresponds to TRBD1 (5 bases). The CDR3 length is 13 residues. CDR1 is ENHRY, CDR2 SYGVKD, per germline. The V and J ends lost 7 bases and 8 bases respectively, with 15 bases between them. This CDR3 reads CAINQGMDDEQFF. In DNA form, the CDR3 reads TGTGCCATCAATCAGGGTATGGACGATGAGCAGTTCTTC.

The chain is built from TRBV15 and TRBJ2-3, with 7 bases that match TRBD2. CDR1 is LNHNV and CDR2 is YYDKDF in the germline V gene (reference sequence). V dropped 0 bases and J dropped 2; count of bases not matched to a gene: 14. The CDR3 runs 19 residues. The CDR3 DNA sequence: TGTGCCACCAGCAGAGAGGCTCTGGCGAGCGGGGAGAACACAGATACGCAGTATTTT. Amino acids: CATSREALASGENTDTQYF. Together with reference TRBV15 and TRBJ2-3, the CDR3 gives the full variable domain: DAMVIQNPRYQVTQFGKPVTLSCSQTLNHNVMYWYQQKSSQAPKLLFHYYDKDFNNEADTPDNFQSRRPNTSFCFLDIRSPGLGDTAMYLCATSREALASGENTDTQYFGPGTRLTVL.